These T cell receptor beta chains were read from a single sample in a study of siplizumab effects on memory and regulatory T cells. Some clones are missing from TCRdb's copy, which holds only in-frame ones; the method was immunoSEQ multiplex PCR. The table has 120,000 or so clones, about nine tenths seen once. The sample taken for sequencing was CD4+ T cells sorted from blood. The receptor set was obtained from a human donor in good health. CDR3s include the opening cysteine and the closing phenylalanine or tryptophan. The D gene is left open where the match is weak. Not every row has a clone size; where given, it reads once, few, many or a size class.

>NA|TRBD1|TRBV2|TRBJ1-3
CASRRFRDRDPGSAGNTIYF
TGTGCCAGCAGGCGGTTCAGGGACAGGGATCCCGGCAGCGCTGGAAACACCATATATTTT
>NA|TRBD1|TRBV4-2|TRBJ2-2
CASSDRGYTGELFF
TGTGCCAGCAGTGACAGGGGTTACACCGGGGAGCTGTTTTTT
>NA|NA|TRBV5-1|TRBJ2-5
CASSLGPEETQYF
TGCGCCAGCAGCTTGGGACCGGAAGAGACCCAGTACTTC
>NA|NA|TRBV21-1|TRBJ2-2
CASSKRWTEMNTGELFF
TGTGCCAGCAGCAAAAGGTGGACAGAGATGAACACCGGGGAGCTGTTTTTT
>NA|NA|TRBV6-5|TRBJ1-4
CASRSQGPTNEKLFF
TGTGCCAGCAGATCCCAGGGGCCAACTAATGAAAAACTGTTTTTT
>few|NA|TRBV5-1|TRBJ1-5
CASSLGVRDSYSNQPQHF
TGCGCCAGCAGCCTAGGGGTCAGGGACTCTTATAGCAATCAGCCCCAGCATTTT
>once|NA|TRBV5-1|TRBJ1-3
CASSLEGSSGNTIYF
TGCGCCAGCAGCTTAGAGGGGAGCTCTGGAAACACCATATATTTT
>NA|NA|TRBV11-2|TRBJ1-4
CASSLGGHANEKLFF
TGTGCCAGCAGCTTAGGAGGACACGCTAATGAAAAACTGTTTTTT
>once|TRBD1|TRBV5-1|TRBJ1-2
CASSLGDSFGYTF
TGCGCCAGCAGCTTGGGGGACAGCTTTGGCTACACCTTC
>once|NA|TRBV5-1|TRBJ2-5
CASSFPGGGKTQYF
TGCGCCAGCAGCTTCCCAGGGGGGGGAAAGACCCAGTACTTC
>once|NA|TRBV20-1|TRBJ2-1
CSAREGRDSFF
TGCAGTGCTAGAGAAGGGCGGGACTCGTTCTTC
>NA|TRBD1|TRBV29-1|TRBJ2-4
CSVGGQGDIQYF
TGCAGCGTCGGCGGACAGGGTGACATTCAGTACTTC
>NA|TRBD2|TRBV10-3|TRBJ2-5
CAVGSGKQETQYF
TGTGCCGTGGGCAGCGGGAAGCAAGAGACCCAGTACTTC
>NA|NA|TRBV5-8|TRBJ1-6
CASSRGRDNSPLHF
TGTGCCAGCAGCCGGGGCAGGGATAATTCACCCCTCCACTTT
>NA|NA|TRBV2|TRBJ2-7
CASSDPGGNYEQYF
TGTGCCAGCAGTGACCCAGGGGGGAACTACGAGCAGTACTTC